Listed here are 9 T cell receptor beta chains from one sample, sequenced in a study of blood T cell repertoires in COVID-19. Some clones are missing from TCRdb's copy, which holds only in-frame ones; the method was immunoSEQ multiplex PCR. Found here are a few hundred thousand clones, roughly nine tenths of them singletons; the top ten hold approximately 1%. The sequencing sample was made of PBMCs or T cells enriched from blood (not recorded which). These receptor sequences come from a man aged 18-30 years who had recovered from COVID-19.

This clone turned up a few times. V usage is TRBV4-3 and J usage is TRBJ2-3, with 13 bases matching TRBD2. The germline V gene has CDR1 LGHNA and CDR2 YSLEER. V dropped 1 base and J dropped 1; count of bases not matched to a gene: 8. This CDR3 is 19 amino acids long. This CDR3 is CASSQGTSGRGMGTDTQYF. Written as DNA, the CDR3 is TGCGCCAGCAGCCAAGGGACTAGCGGGAGAGGTATGGGCACAGATACGCAGTATTTT.

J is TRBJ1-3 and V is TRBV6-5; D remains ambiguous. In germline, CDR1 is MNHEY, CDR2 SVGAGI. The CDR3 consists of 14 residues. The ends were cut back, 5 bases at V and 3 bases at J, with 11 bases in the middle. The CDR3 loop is CASSTIRYGNTIYF. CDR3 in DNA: TGTGCCAGCAGTACTATACGGTATGGAAACACCATATATTTT.

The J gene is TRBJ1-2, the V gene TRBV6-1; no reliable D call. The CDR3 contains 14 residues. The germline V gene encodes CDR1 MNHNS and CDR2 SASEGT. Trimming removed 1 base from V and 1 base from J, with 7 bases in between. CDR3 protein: CASSEGGSNYGYTF. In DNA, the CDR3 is TGTGCCAGCAGTGAAGGTGGCAGTAACTATGGCTACACCTTC.

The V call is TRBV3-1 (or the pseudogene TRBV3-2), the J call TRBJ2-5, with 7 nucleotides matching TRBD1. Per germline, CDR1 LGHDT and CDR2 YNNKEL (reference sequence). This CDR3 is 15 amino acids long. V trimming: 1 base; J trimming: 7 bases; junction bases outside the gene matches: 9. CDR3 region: CASSQVRTGPLTQYF. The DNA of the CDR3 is TGTGCCAGCAGCCAAGTCAGGACAGGTCCATTGACCCAGTACTTC.

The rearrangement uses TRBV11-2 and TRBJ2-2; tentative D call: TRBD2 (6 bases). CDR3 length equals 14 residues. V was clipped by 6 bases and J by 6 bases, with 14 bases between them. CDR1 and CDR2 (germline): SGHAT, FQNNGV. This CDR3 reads CASRSREKAGELFF. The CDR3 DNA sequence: TGTGCCAGCAGGAGTCGGGAGAAGGCCGGGGAGCTGTTTTTT.

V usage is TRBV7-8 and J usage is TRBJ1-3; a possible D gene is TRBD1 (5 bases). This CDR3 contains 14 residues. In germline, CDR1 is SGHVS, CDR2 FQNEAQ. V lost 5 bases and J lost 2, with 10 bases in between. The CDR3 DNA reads TGTGCCAGCAGCCCCAGGGCGGCTGGAAACACCATATATTTT. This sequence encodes CASSPRAAGNTIYF.

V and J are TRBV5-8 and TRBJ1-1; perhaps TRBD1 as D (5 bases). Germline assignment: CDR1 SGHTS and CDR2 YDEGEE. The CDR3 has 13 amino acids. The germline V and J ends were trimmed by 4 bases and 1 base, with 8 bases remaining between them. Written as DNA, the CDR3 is TGTGCCAGCAGCCGGACAAAGAACACTGAAGCTTTCTTT. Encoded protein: CASSRTKNTEAFF.

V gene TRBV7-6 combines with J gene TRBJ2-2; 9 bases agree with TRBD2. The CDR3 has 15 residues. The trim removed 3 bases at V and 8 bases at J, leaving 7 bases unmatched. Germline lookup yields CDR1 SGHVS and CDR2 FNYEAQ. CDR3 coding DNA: TGTGCCAGCAGCTTGGGGACTAGCTCGGGGGGGGAGCTGTTTTTT. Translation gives CASSLGTSSGGELFF. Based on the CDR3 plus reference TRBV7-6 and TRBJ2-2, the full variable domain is GAGVSQSPRYKVTKRGQDVALRCDPISGHVSLYWYRQALGQGPEFLTYFNYEAQQDKSGLPNDRFSAERPEGSISTLTIQRTEQRDSAMYRCASSLGTSSGGELFFGEGSRLTVL.

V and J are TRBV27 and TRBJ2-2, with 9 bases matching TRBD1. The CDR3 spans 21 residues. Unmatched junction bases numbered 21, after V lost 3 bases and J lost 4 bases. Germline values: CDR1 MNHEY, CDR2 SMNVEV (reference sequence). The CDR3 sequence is CASSFRDRVGGGQPSTGELFF. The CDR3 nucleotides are TGTGCCAGCAGTTTTAGGGACAGGGTTGGGGGAGGCCAACCCAGCACCGGGGAGCTGTTTTTT.